The 7 T cell receptor beta chains below were found in one sample sequenced in a study of shared clonotypes between healthy human individuals. CD45RO-negative, CCR7-positively selected cells formed the naive CD8 fraction, excluding terminally differentiated effector memory CD45RA+ cells. Here immunoSEQ multiplex PCR was the method, and the copy in TCRdb shows in-frame clones only, minus some. The repertoire includes about 1,800,000 clones, about 95% of them detected once, and 1.2% sits in the top ten. Sequencing used naive CD8+ T cells sorted from blood. These receptors originate from a man between 18 and 29 years old in good health.

The rearrangement joins TRBV13 to TRBJ2-7; D could derive from TRBD1 or TRBD2 (6 bases each). Germline values: CDR1 PRHDT, CDR2 FYEKMQ (reference sequence). V lost 3 bases, J lost 1 base, and 13 bases lay in between. The CDR3 runs to 15 residues. The CDR3 loop is CASSFSGAGSYEQYF. CDR3 coding DNA: TGTGCCAGCAGCTTCTCGGGGGCTGGATCCTACGAGCAGTACTTC.

The J gene is TRBJ2-4, the V gene TRBV6-5, with D perhaps TRBD2 (6 bases). With 4 bases removed from V and 2 bases from J, the gap between germline ends came to 9 bases. Germline CDR1 reads MNHEY; CDR2 reads SVGAGI. The CDR3 contains 14 residues. CDR3 DNA: TGTGCCAGCAGTTCCGGGACTCCCAAAAACATTCAGTACTTC. It codes for CASSSGTPKNIQYF.

The chain couples TRBV25-1 to TRBJ1-6; D remains unclear. The CDR3 is 15 residues long. The V gene's germline CDR1 is MGHDK and CDR2 SYGVNS. V lost 2 bases and J 8 bases, leaving 13 bases between the germline ends. Written as DNA, the CDR3 is TGTGCCAGCAGTGAAGGGTCAGAGGCGCATTCACCCCTCCACTTT. This encodes CASSEGSEAHSPLHF.

The V and J genes are TRBV5-8 and TRBJ1-5; D remains ambiguous. Deletions cut 2 bases from V and 6 bases from J, with 9 bases between. The CDR3 length is 13 residues. Germline lookup yields CDR1 SGHTS and CDR2 YDEGEE. The CDR3 nucleotides are TGTGCCAGCAGCTTCGGGCCTGGTCAGCCCCAGCATTTT. As protein: CASSFGPGQPQHF.

V gene TRBV4-3 combines with J gene TRBJ2-5, with a weak D call TRBD1 (5 bases). Germline V lookup: CDR1 LGHNA, CDR2 YSLEER. CDR3 size: 13 residues. Trimming pared 0 bases from V and 6 bases from J, leaving 8 bases between. CDR3 in DNA: TGCGCCAGCAGCCAAGATTTGGGGCAGACCCAGTACTTC. This gives the protein CASSQDLGQTQYF.

A word on this clone: Additional DNA sequences in this sample encode the identical CDR3. The chain is built from TRBV7-9 and TRBJ2-6; D remains unclear. CDR3 length equals 14 residues. V lost 6 bases and J 2 bases, leaving 8 bases between the germline ends. Per germline, CDR1 SEHNR and CDR2 FQNEAQ (reference sequence). CDR3 coding DNA: TGTGCCAGCAGTCTCGATGCTGGGGCCAACGTCCTGACTTTC. It translates to CASSLDAGANVLTF.

The DNA of the CDR3 is TGTGCCAGCAGCGTAGAGGACTCCCCGGATACGCAGTATTTT. Translated, it gives CASSVEDSPDTQYF. The J gene is TRBJ2-3, the V gene TRBV9; perhaps TRBD2 as D (5 bases). The CDR3 covers 14 residues. The ends were cut back, 0 bases at V and 6 bases at J, with 11 bases in the middle. Germline-derived CDR1 and CDR2 are SGDLS and YYNGEE.